This is a list of T cell receptor beta chains from one sample in a study of T cells in Graves' hyperthyroidism and ophthalmopathy. MiXCR, run by TCRdb on the multiplex PCR reads, gives a single entry per CDR3 protein. This table holds roughly 510,000 distinct CDR3 sequences, 20% found once. The material sequenced was blood. All receptors derive from a man between 18 and 35 years old with Graves' hyperthyroidism. Both conserved end residues are part of each CDR3. The D gene is left open where the match is weak.

d_call	v_call	j_call	cdr3_aa
NA	TRBV28	TRBJ1-2	CASSANSSYGYTF
TRBD1	TRBV15	TRBJ1-5	CATSARTGGEQPQHF
NA	TRBV3-1	TRBJ1-4	CASSQGLEKLFF
NA	TRBV28	TRBJ1-1	CASKGGAEAFF
TRBD1	TRBV12-3/TRBV12-4	TRBJ1-5	CASSPGQGASNQPQHF
TRBD2	TRBV27	TRBJ2-5	CASSPRTSGSWMETQYF
NA	TRBV19	TRBJ1-1	CASLSTGGENTEAFF
NA	TRBV7-2	TRBJ1-6	CASSPDGGISPLHF
NA	TRBV6-1	TRBJ2-7	CASSAFLYREYEQYF
NA	TRBV5-1	TRBJ1-1	CASRGDGTEAFF
NA	TRBV12-5	TRBJ2-7	CASGPGDYEQYF
NA	TRBV12-3/TRBV12-4	TRBJ2-7	CASSPARTFSYEQYF
NA	TRBV7-9	TRBJ2-7	CASSRPGTSYEQYF
NA	TRBV28	TRBJ1-2	CASTLSGNYGYTF
TRBD1	TRBV27	TRBJ2-7	CASSFSGQGFYEQYF
TRBD1	TRBV5-4	TRBJ2-2	CASSKGAITGELFF
NA	TRBV12-3/TRBV12-4	TRBJ1-1	CASSLMGPAVTEAFF
TRBD2	TRBV2	TRBJ2-7	CASSAGGDSYEQYF
NA	TRBV20-1	TRBJ1-2	CSARGWGVGGYTF
TRBD2	TRBV13	TRBJ2-5	CASSLCSGVAGETQYF
NA	TRBV20-1	TRBJ2-7	CSAREGGYEQYF
TRBD1	TRBV19	TRBJ1-5	CASSWTGGNQPQHF
NA	TRBV3-1	TRBJ2-4	CASSQALRTTNTRAKNIQYF
NA	TRBV3-1	TRBJ1-1	CASSQEDRGIGGTEAFF
NA	TRBV6-2/TRBV6-3	TRBJ1-1	CASSRESVLMNTEAFF
NA	TRBV25-1	TRBJ1-5	CASSVRPRTAQGSNQPQHF
NA	TRBV28	TRBJ2-2	CASSSMGGWGNTGELFF
NA	TRBV12-3/TRBV12-4	TRBJ1-1	CASSAGTGGREAFF
NA	TRBV9	TRBJ2-2	CASSPPDGETGELFF
NA	TRBV29-1	TRBJ1-5	CSVGKNRDQPQHF
NA	TRBV7-8	TRBJ2-7	CASSSSGLDFSYEQYF
NA	TRBV20-1	TRBJ1-1	CSAREIRGLNTEAFF
NA	TRBV6-5	TRBJ2-7	CASSYSEVRSYEQYF
TRBD1	TRBV20-1	TRBJ1-5	CSASRDRGPDQPQHF
TRBD1	TRBV5-6	TRBJ2-7	CASSKGTGVRSYEQYF
NA	TRBV20-1	TRBJ1-2	CSARSRTSSNYGYTF
TRBD1	TRBV20-1	TRBJ2-7	CSALGQGTGEQYF
NA	TRBV6-5	TRBJ1-1	CASSLRGAGEAFF
NA	TRBV7-9	TRBJ2-5	CASTWEETQYF
NA	TRBV30	TRBJ1-1	CAWSPMGSPEAFF
TRBD1	TRBV6-1	TRBJ2-7	CASSEYRGQEYF
NA	TRBV12-3/TRBV12-4	TRBJ1-1	CASSLAGDGEAFF
TRBD1	TRBV12-3/TRBV12-4	TRBJ1-2	CASSQGTEKANGYTF
NA	TRBV6-2/TRBV6-3	TRBJ2-2	CASSYPEVAGPGELFF
NA	TRBV19	TRBJ2-5	CASRGQGLEETQYF
NA	TRBV11-2	TRBJ1-1	CASSLVKIPEAFF
NA	TRBV15	TRBJ1-2	CATSLMGQDYGYTF
NA	TRBV19	TRBJ1-1	CASSPRAGMNTEAFF
NA	TRBV2	TRBJ1-5	CASSETGGRQPQHF
NA	TRBV6-1	TRBJ2-7	CASSTPLGHEIYEQYF
NA	TRBV5-1	TRBJ1-2	CASSLAGPGVDGYTF
NA	TRBV28	TRBJ1-2	CASSYGYGYTF
TRBD2	TRBV5-1	TRBJ2-7	CASSPSGLAVSYEQYF
NA	TRBV2	TRBJ1-3	CASSETASGNTIYF
NA	TRBV11-1	TRBJ2-4	CASSPLKGSITAKNIQYF
NA	TRBV6-1	TRBJ2-2	CASSATGMNYLGELFF
TRBD1	TRBV7-9	TRBJ1-1	CASSLYDRGTEAFF
NA	TRBV30	TRBJ1-2	CAWRDATRSGGYTF